This TCR beta chain was sequenced during a study of identifying expanded T cells in peripheral blood. General study findings and limits: Across healthy donors, higher total template counts meant significantly greater roughly 2-week count variance. Over approximately two and four weeks, about 16 and 19 clones changed, versus around 1.2 between replicates.

With 5 bases clipped from V and 6 bases from J, the junction kept 3 bases outside the gene matches. This CDR3 region has 12 residues. CDR1 is SEHNR, CDR2 FQNEAQ, per germline (reference sequence). Healthy donors had no documented immune events, such as infections, while sampled. Sequencing was performed with immunoSEQ multiplex PCR; in TCRdb, only in-frame clones are kept and a portion is missing. The table lists 100,000 to 150,000 clones, 75% to 90% of them singletons. A remark on this clone: Antigen: not known.

The material sequenced was blood. The TCR comes from a person aged 18-70 years in good health. The chain couples TRBV7-9 to TRBJ2-7; the match to TRBD1 covers 8 bases. CDR3 residues: CASSHTGGEQYF. CDR3 bases: TGTGCCAGCAGCCATACAGGGGGCGAGCAGTACTTC.